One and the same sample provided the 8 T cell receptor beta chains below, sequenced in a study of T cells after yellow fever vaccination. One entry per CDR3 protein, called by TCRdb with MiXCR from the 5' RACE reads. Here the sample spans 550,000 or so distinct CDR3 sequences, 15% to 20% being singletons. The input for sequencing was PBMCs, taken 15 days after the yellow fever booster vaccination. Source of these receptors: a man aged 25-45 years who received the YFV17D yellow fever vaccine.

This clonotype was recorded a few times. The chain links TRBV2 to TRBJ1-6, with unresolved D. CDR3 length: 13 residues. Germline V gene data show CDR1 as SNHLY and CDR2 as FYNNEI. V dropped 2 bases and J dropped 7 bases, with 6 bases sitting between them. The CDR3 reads CASSELLNSPLHF. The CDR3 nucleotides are TGTGCCAGCAGTGAACTTCTGAATTCACCCCTCCACTTT. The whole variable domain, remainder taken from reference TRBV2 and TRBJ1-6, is EPEVTQTPSHQVTQMGQEVILRCVPISNHLYFYWYRQILGQKVEFLVSFYNNEISEKSEIFDDQFSVERPDGSNFTLKIRSTKLEDSAMYFCASSELLNSPLHFGNGTRLTVT.

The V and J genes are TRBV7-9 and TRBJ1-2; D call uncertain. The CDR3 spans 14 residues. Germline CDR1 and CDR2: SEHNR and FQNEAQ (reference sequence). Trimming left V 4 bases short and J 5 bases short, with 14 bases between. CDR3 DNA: TGTGCCAGCAGCTCCTCCTCAGGTTCTTATGGCTACACCTTC. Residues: CASSSSSGSYGYTF.

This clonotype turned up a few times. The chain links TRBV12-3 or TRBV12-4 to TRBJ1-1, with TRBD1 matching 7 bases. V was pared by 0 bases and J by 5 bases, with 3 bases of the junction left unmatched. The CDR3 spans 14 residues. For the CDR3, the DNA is TGTGCCAGCAGTTTAGCAGGGGGCAAGACTGAAGCTTTCTTT. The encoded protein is CASSLAGGKTEAFF.

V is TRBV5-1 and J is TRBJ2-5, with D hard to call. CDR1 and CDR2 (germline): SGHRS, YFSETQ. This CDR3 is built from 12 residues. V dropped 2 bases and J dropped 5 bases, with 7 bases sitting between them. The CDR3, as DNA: TGCGCCAGCAGCTTTTCTCCGGAGACCCAGTACTTC. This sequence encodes CASSFSPETQYF.

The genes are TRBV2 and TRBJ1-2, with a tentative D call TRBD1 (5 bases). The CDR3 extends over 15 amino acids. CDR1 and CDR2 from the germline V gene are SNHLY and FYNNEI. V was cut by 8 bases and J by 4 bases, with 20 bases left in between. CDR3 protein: CASAAGGGHGYGYTF. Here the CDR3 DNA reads TGTGCCAGCGCCGCCGGGGGGGGTCATGGCTATGGCTACACCTTC.

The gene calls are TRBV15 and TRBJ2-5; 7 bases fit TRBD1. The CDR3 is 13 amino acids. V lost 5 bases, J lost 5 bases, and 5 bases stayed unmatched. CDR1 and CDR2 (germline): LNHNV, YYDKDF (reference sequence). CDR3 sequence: CATSAGGPETQYF. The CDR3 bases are TGTGCCACCAGCGCAGGGGGTCCGGAGACCCAGTACTTC.

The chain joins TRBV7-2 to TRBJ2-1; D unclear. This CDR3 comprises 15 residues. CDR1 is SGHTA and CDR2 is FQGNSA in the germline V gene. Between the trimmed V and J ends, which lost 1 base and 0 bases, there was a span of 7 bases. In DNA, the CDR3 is TGTGCCAGCAGCTTAGAGGCCTACTCCTACAATGAGCAGTTCTTC. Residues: CASSLEAYSYNEQFF.

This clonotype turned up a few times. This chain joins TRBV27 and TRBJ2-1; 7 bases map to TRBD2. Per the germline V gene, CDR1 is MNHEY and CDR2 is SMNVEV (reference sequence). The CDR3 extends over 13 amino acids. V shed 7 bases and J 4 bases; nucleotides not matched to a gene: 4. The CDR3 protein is CASTQRGYNEQFF. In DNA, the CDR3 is TGTGCCAGCACTCAGCGGGGATACAATGAGCAGTTCTTC.